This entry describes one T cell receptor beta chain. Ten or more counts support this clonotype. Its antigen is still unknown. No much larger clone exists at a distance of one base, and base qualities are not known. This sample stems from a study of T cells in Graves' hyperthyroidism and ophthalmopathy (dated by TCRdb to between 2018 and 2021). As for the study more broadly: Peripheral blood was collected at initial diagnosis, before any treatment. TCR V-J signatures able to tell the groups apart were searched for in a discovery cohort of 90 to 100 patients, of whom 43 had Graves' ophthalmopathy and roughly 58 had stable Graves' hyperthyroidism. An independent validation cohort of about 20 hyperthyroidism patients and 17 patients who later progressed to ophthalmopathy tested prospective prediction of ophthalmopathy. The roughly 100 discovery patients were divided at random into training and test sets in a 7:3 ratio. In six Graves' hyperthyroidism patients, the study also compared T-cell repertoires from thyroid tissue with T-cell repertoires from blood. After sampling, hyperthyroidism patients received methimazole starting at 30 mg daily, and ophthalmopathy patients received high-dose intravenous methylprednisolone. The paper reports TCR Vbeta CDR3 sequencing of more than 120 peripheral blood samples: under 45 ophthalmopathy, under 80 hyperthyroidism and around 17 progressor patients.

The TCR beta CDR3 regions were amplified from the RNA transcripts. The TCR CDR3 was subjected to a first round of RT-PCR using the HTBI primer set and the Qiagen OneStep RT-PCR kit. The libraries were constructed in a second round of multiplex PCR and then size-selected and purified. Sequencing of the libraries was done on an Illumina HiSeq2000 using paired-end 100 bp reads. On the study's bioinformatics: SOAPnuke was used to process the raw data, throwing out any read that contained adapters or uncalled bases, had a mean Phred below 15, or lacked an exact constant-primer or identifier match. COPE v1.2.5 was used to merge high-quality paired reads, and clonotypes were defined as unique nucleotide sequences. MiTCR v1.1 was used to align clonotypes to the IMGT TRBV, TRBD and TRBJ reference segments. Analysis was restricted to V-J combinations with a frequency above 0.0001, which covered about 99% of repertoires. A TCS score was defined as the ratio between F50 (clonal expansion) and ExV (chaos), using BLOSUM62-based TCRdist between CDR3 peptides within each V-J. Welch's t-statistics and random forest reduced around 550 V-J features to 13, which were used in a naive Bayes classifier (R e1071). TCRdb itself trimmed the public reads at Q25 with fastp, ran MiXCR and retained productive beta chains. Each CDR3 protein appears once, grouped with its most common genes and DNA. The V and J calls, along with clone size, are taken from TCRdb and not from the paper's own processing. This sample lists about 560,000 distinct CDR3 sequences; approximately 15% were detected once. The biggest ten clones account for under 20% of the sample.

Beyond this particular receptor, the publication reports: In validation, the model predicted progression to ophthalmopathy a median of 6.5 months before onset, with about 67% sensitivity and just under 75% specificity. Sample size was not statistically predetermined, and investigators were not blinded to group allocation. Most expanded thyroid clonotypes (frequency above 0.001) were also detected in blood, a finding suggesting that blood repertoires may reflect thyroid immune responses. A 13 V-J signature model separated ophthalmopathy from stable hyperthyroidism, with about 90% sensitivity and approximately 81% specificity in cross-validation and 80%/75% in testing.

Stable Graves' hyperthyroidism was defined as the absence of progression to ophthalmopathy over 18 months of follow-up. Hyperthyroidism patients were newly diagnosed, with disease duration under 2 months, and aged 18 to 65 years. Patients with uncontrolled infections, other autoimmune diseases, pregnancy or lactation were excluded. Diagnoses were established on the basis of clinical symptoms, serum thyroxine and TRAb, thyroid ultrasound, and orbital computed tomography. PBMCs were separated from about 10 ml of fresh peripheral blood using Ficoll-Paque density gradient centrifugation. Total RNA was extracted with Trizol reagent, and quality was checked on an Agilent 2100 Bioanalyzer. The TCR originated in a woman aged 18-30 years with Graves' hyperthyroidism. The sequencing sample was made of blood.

In nucleotides, the sequence is TGTGCCATCAGTGACGAGCTGGAGCAAGAGACCCAGTACTTC. It translates as CAISDELEQETQYF. The rearrangement joined TRBV10-3 to TRBJ2-5, with no confident D gene call. Reading from cysteine to phenylalanine, the CDR3 counts 14 amino acids. Only the CDR3 portion is preserved as DNA: 42 bases, with reading frame beginning at the first base. CDR1 ENHRY and CDR2 SYGVKD are derived from the germline V gene. V and J are truncated by 3 bases and 2 bases respectively, leaving an intervening sequence of 10 bases.